The rows below give T cell receptor beta chains drawn from one sample of a study of blood T cell repertoires in COVID-19. TCRdb keeps only in-frame clones here, not all; method: immunoSEQ multiplex PCR. The sample has more than 60,000 clones, about 82% seen once; the top ten hold over 40%. Sequences were obtained from peripheral blood. These receptors were obtained from a human donor in a cohort sampled during active COVID-19. Each CDR3 is given with its conserved first and last residue. Each record gives: D gene, V gene, clone size, J gene, CDR3 protein, CDR3 DNA. A D gene is named only where the DNA matches it firmly. Part of the rows lack a size; the others show once, few, many or a class for expanded clones.

TRBD1	TRBV7-2	-	TRBJ2-1	CASSLGTGVNNEQFF	TGTGCCAGCAGCTTAGGGACAGGGGTTAACAATGAGCAGTTCTTC
TRBD2	TRBV10-3	-	TRBJ2-1	CAIGLAGGYNEQFF	TGTGCCATCGGATTAGCGGGGGGCTACAATGAGCAGTTCTTC
-	TRBV5-8	-	TRBJ2-7	CASSPYPGGRTYEQYF	TGTGCCAGCAGCCCATATCCGGGGGGCCGCACCTACGAGCAGTACTTC
-	TRBV5-1	-	TRBJ1-1	CASSLEAGGRTEAFF	TGCGCCAGCAGCCTGGAGGCTGGGGGCCGCACTGAAGCTTTCTTT
-	TRBV14	-	TRBJ1-6	CASSTRGNSPLHF	TGTGCCAGCAGCACCAGGGGTAATTCACCCCTCCACTTT
-	TRBV7-9	-	TRBJ2-2	CASSAAGQVPGELFF	TGTGCCAGCAGCGCAGCGGGACAGGTACCCGGGGAGCTGTTTTTT
-	TRBV7-6	-	TRBJ2-3	CASSLEGSTVGTDTQYF	TGTGCCAGCAGCTTGGAGGGCTCCACGGTTGGCACAGATACGCAGTATTTT
-	TRBV7-2	-	TRBJ2-1	CASSLWGGGRNEQFF	TGTGCCAGCAGCTTATGGGGAGGGGGTCGCAATGAGCAGTTCTTC
TRBD1	TRBV10-3	few	TRBJ2-1	CAISESIRRGREQFF	TGTGCCATCAGTGAGTCGATTAGAAGGGGGCGTGAGCAGTTCTTC
TRBD1	TRBV6-5	few	TRBJ2-5	CASRYTGQLETQYF	TGTGCCAGCAGATACACGGGACAGCTAGAGACCCAGTACTTC
TRBD1	TRBV5-6	-	TRBJ1-5	CASSGGTGGQPQHF	TGTGCCAGCAGCGGGGGGACAGGGGGTCAGCCCCAGCATTTT
TRBD2	TRBV30	few	TRBJ2-3	CAWSVGGVNTDTQYF	TGTGCCTGGAGTGTTGGGGGGGTTAATACAGATACGCAGTATTTT
TRBD1	TRBV12-5	-	TRBJ2-4	CASGFSTGIQYF	TGTGCTAGTGGTTTCTCGACAGGGATTCAGTACTTC
TRBD1	TRBV6-5	-	TRBJ2-1	CASRMAGGNEQFF	TGTGCCAGCAGGATGGCAGGGGGAAATGAGCAGTTCTTC
-	TRBV7-2	-	TRBJ2-6	CASSLGRGRANVLTF	TGTGCCAGCAGCTTAGGGAGGGGTAGGGCCAACGTCCTGACTTTC
-	TRBV6-1	-	TRBJ2-7	CASSEALQYEQYF	TGTGCCAGCAGTGAAGCGCTACAGTACGAGCAGTACTTC
-	TRBV2	-	TRBJ2-1	CATIQGSYNEQFF	TGTGCAACCATCCAGGGGTCGTACAATGAGCAGTTCTTC
TRBD1	TRBV4-2	few	TRBJ1-2	CASSPRTGANYGYTF	TGTGCCAGCAGCCCCAGGACAGGAGCTAACTATGGCTACACCTTC
-	TRBV4-1	few	TRBJ2-1	CASSQAGGNEQFF	TGCGCCAGCAGCCAAGCGGGTGGCAATGAGCAGTTCTTC
-	TRBV28	-	TRBJ1-5	CASSLGRGLGPQHF	TGTGCCAGCAGTTTAGGTAGGGGCTTAGGGCCCCAGCATTTT
-	TRBV23-1	-	TRBJ2-3	CASSRPDGRQFNSTDTQYF	TGCGCCAGCAGTCGACCCGACGGAAGACAGTTCAATAGCACAGATACGCAGTATTTT
TRBD2	TRBV5-1	-	TRBJ2-3	CASRRGGSTDTQYF	TGCGCCAGCAGGCGGGGGGGATCCACAGATACGCAGTATTTT
TRBD1	TRBV6-5	-	TRBJ2-1	CASQMTGGRNEQFF	TGTGCCAGCCAGATGACAGGGGGTCGAAATGAGCAGTTCTTC
-	TRBV5-6	-	TRBJ2-3	CASSLRTVTDTQYF	TGTGCCAGCAGCTTGCGGACAGTCACAGATACGCAGTATTTT
-	TRBV6-5	few	TRBJ2-2	CASTGGANTGELFF	TGTGCCAGCACGGGGGGCGCGAACACCGGGGAGCTGTTTTTT
TRBD1	TRBV6-1	-	TRBJ1-2	CASSEALLTGTGYTF	TGTGCCAGCAGTGAAGCGCTTCTGACAGGGACTGGCTACACCTTC
-	TRBV12-3/TRBV12-4	-	TRBJ1-3	CASSSAGGNTIYF	TGTGCCAGCAGCAGTGCTGGCGGAAACACCATATATTTT